What follows are 29 T cell receptor beta chains derived from one specimen sequenced in a study of beta chain features in type 1 diabetes. Expressed TCRB transcripts were sequenced after all isolated RNA was converted to cDNA. Assay: immunoSEQ multiplex PCR; the TCRdb copy retains only in-frame clones and omits some. The sample records 220,000 or so clones, 68% being singletons. The sample was naive CD4+ T cells from blood. These receptors were obtained from a man aged 25-45 years in good health.

V and J are TRBV28 and TRBJ1-1; D unresolved. Germline V CDR1 and CDR2: MDHEN, SYDVKM. V lost 2 bases, J lost 2 bases, and 15 bases lay in between. This CDR3 is built from 16 residues. The CDR3 protein is CASSLSVRGGNTEAFF. The CDR3 region has the DNA TGTGCCAGCAGTTTAAGTGTCCGTGGTGGAAACACTGAAGCTTTCTTT.

The chain is built from TRBV25-1 and TRBJ2-1, with 8 bases fitting TRBD1. V shed 4 bases and J 5 bases; nucleotides not matched to a gene: 7. The germline gives CDR1 MGHDK, CDR2 SYGVNS. CDR3 length: 15 amino acids. The CDR3 is CASSGLRTGNNEQFF. CDR3 DNA: TGTGCCAGCAGTGGCCTACGGACAGGGAACAATGAGCAGTTCTTC.

The chain uses TRBV23-1 and TRBJ1-2; 7 bases agree with TRBD1. TRBV23-1 is assigned to the ORF class and has an uncertain function. Trimming at V came to 6 bases and at J to 4 bases, leaving 14 bases not matched to a gene. The CDR3 length is 16 residues. Here the CDR3 reads CASSRGVTGVPYGYTF. In nucleotides, the CDR3 is TGCGCCAGCAGCCGAGGGGTTACAGGGGTTCCCTATGGCTACACCTTC.

This clone appeared a single time. The V and J genes are TRBV5-6 and TRBJ2-5; D gene uncertain. The CDR3 has 14 residues. V lost 2 bases and J lost 5, with 13 bases in between. The germline gives CDR1 SGHDT, CDR2 YYEEEE. As DNA, the CDR3 is TGTGCCAGCAGCTTTTCCAGATTTCCTGAGACCCAGTACTTC. Protein product: CASSFSRFPETQYF.

Note on this clone: Sequence at one end of the junction differs from germline and may be a read error. V usage is TRBV7-2 and J usage is TRBJ2-7; tentative D call: TRBD1 (5 bases). The CDR3 sequence is 12 residues long. Germline V gene sequence: CDR1 SGHTA, CDR2 FQGNSA. The DNA of the CDR3 is TGTGCCAGCAGCTTAGGATCCCAGGGCCCGCACTTC. Translation: CASSLGSQGPHF.

V usage is TRBV7-2 and J usage is TRBJ2-3; TRBD2 aligns across 12 bases. CDR1 is SGHTA and CDR2 is FQGNSA in the germline V gene. Trimming at V came to 2 bases and at J to 3 bases, leaving 3 bases not matched to a gene. The CDR3 spans 16 residues. CDR3 nucleotide sequence: TGTGCCAGCAGCTTACCCGGACTAGCGGGAACAGATACGCAGTATTTT. This codes for CASSLPGLAGTDTQYF. Supplemented by reference TRBV7-2 and TRBJ2-3, the full variable domain reads GAGVSQSPSNKVTEKGKDVELRCDPISGHTALYWYRQSLGQGLEFLIYFQGNSAPDKSGLPSDRFSAERTGGSVSTLTIQRTQQEDSAVYLCASSLPGLAGTDTQYFGPGTRLTVL.

The chain couples TRBV5-4 to TRBJ2-7; D uncertain. The CDR3 loop spans 14 amino acids. Looked up from germline, CDR1 is SGHNT and CDR2 is YYREEE (reference sequence). V was pared by 4 bases and J by 0 bases, with 11 bases between. In nucleotides, the CDR3 is TGTGCCAGCAGCATGGACCGCGGCTCCTACGAGCAGTACTTC. Protein sequence: CASSMDRGSYEQYF.

The rearrangement joins TRBV2 to TRBJ2-5; 15 bases map to TRBD2. The length of the CDR3 is 18 residues. V lost 5 bases, J lost 0 bases, and 7 bases stayed unmatched. CDR1 is SNHLY, CDR2 FYNNEI, per germline. In DNA form, the CDR3 reads TGTGCCAGCAGTTTGGGACTAGCGGGGGGCTTGTACCAAGAGACCCAGTACTTC. It yields the protein CASSLGLAGGLYQETQYF.

The gene calls are TRBV19 and TRBJ2-1; 9 bases map to TRBD2. The V segment lost 4 bases and the J segment 4 bases; nucleotides outside the gene matches: 2. This CDR3 comprises 14 residues. The germline V gene encodes CDR1 LNHDA and CDR2 SQIVND (reference sequence). The CDR3 protein is CASSTLAGYNEQFF. Written as DNA, the CDR3 is TGTGCCAGTAGTACCCTAGCGGGGTACAATGAGCAGTTCTTC. Looking up the rest from reference TRBV19 and TRBJ2-1 gives the full variable domain: DGGITQSPKYLFRKEGQNVTLSCEQNLNHDAMYWYRQDPGQGLRLIYYSQIVNDFQKGDIAEGYSVSREKKESFPLTVTSAQKNPTAFYLCASSTLAGYNEQFFGPGTRLTVL.

The rearrangement links TRBV30 to TRBJ1-2; TRBD1 matches 8 bases. The CDR3 covers 15 residues. The germline gives CDR1 GTSNPN, CDR2 SVGIG (reference sequence). Losses at the gene ends were 2 bases for V and 2 bases for J; bases not matched to a gene: 7. CDR3 residues: CAWSSRTGINYGYTF. The CDR3 region has the DNA TGTGCCTGGAGTAGTAGGACAGGGATAAACTATGGCTACACCTTC.

The CDR3 DNA is TGTGCCAGCAGCCCCAGCACAGATACGCAGTATTTT. As protein: CASSPSTDTQYF. The chain combines TRBV9 with TRBJ2-3; no reliable D call. The CDR3 consists of 12 residues. Germline V gives CDR1 SGDLS, CDR2 YYNGEE. The V end lost 4 bases, the J end lost 0 bases, and 3 bases lay between the germline ends.

The CDR3 loop is CAWSVDKGKPQHF. As DNA, the CDR3 is TGTGCCTGGAGTGTCGACAAAGGGAAGCCCCAGCATTTT. This chain connects TRBV30 to TRBJ1-5; no definite D call. CDR1 is GTSNPN and CDR2 is SVGIG in the germline V gene (reference sequence). This CDR3 is 13 amino acids long. Trimming removed 0 bases at V and 8 bases at J, with 11 bases between.

The V and J genes are TRBV30 and TRBJ1-2; 10 nucleotides align to TRBD1. Trimming at V came to 4 bases and at J to 6 bases, leaving 5 bases not matched to a gene. CDR3 length: 13 amino acids. Germline CDR1 is GTSNPN and CDR2 is SVGIG (reference sequence). The CDR3 sequence is CAWTKTGGHGYTF. CDR3 coding DNA: TGTGCCTGGACCAAGACAGGGGGCCATGGCTACACCTTC. The whole variable domain, remainder taken from reference TRBV30 and TRBJ1-2, is SQTIHQWPATLVQPVGSPLSLECTVEGTSNPNLYWYRQAAGRGLQLLFYSVGIGQISSEVPQNLSASRPQDRQFILSSKKLLLSDSGFYLCAWTKTGGHGYTFGSGTRLTVV.

This CDR3 reads CASSPSGQETQYF. The CDR3 region has the DNA TGTGCCAGCTCACCCAGCGGGCAAGAGACCCAGTACTTC. J is TRBJ2-5 and V is TRBV18, with D maybe TRBD2 (6 bases). V was clipped by 3 bases and J by 2 bases, with 7 bases between them. CDR1 and CDR2 from the germline V gene are KGHSH and LQKENI. The CDR3 consists of 13 residues. The full variable domain, completed using reference TRBV18 and TRBJ2-5, is NAGVMQNPRHLVRRRGQEARLRCSPMKGHSHVYWYRQLPEEGLKFMVYLQKENIIDESGMPKERFSAEFPKEGPSILRIQQVVRGDSAAYFCASSPSGQETQYFGPGTRLLVL.

This chain uses TRBV29-1 with TRBJ1-1; TRBD1 is a possible D gene (6 bases). The CDR3 has 15 residues. V shed 6 bases and J shed 8 bases, with 25 bases lying between them. Germline values: CDR1 SQVTM, CDR2 ANQGSEA. CDR3 sequence: CSVMPLTAGASEAFF. The DNA for the CDR3 is TGCAGCGTCATGCCCCTTACCGCAGGGGCTTCAGAAGCTTTCTTT.

CDR3 in amino acids: CASRPPYGSGTNNEQFF. The CDR3 DNA reads TGTGCCAGCAGGCCCCCCTACGGTAGCGGGACTAACAATGAGCAGTTCTTC. This chain joins TRBV28 and TRBJ2-1; TRBD2 aligns across 8 bases. V shed 6 bases and J 5 bases; nucleotides not matched to a gene: 15. The CDR3 sequence is 17 residues long. Germline loops: CDR1 MDHEN, CDR2 SYDVKM.

This clone has more than one count but fewer than ten. V usage is TRBV9 and J usage is TRBJ2-1; 10 bases fit TRBD2. Germline lookup yields CDR1 SGDLS and CDR2 YYNGEE. J gave up 9 bases and V 0 bases, and 6 bases lay outside the gene matches. CDR3 length equals 15 residues. Written as DNA, the CDR3 is TGTGCCAGCAGCGTAGTGGCTAGCGGGAGAGGTGAGCAGTTCTTC. This gives the protein CASSVVASGRGEQFF. Variable domain in full (rest from reference TRBV9 and TRBJ2-1): DSGVTQTPKHLITATGQRVTLRCSPRSGDLSVYWYQQSLDQGLQFLIQYYNGEERAKGNILERFSAQQFPDLHSELNLSSLELGDSALYFCASSVVASGRGEQFFGPGTRLTVL.

This clone came up a few times. The V and J genes are TRBV30 and TRBJ2-5; D may be TRBD2 (6 bases). V shed 0 bases and J shed 4 bases, with 9 bases lying between them. The CDR3 loop spans 13 amino acids. Germline CDR1 is GTSNPN and CDR2 is SVGIG (reference sequence). CDR3 nucleotide sequence: TGTGCCTGGAGTGTTTCGGGAGCAGAGACCCAGTACTTC. It encodes CAWSVSGAETQYF.

The J gene is TRBJ1-1, the V gene TRBV29-1; unclear D gene. V shed 6 bases and J shed 4 bases, with 12 bases lying between them. From germline, CDR1 is SQVTM and CDR2 ANQGSEA. This CDR3 has 12 residues. The CDR3 DNA sequence: TGCAGCGTCTCTACCTGGAGCACTGAAGCTTTCTTT. This sequence encodes CSVSTWSTEAFF.

V is TRBV28 and J is TRBJ2-7; the match to TRBD2 covers 7 bases. The CDR3 runs to 14 residues. Per the germline V gene, CDR1 is MDHEN and CDR2 is SYDVKM. The V and J ends lost 5 bases and 5 bases, in that order; junction bases with no gene match: 9. The CDR3, as DNA: TGTGCCAGCAGTCAACGGGGGGAGGTCGACGAGCAGTACTTC. Its protein product is CASSQRGEVDEQYF.

The chain joins TRBV30 to TRBJ2-5; 14 positions agree with TRBD2. From germline, CDR1 is GTSNPN and CDR2 SVGIG (reference sequence). This CDR3 contains 15 residues. Trimming removed 3 bases from V and 4 bases from J; junction bases left unmatched: 4. In nucleotides, the CDR3 is TGTGCCTGGAGGGGGGGACTAGCGGGAGCAGAGACCCAGTACTTC. Amino acids: CAWRGGLAGAETQYF.

This chain joins TRBV4-1 and TRBJ1-1; 7 bases line up with TRBD1. There are 15 residues in the CDR3. Germline loops: CDR1 MGHRA, CDR2 YSYEKL. The trim removed 3 bases at V and 4 bases at J, leaving 8 bases unmatched. Written as DNA, the CDR3 is TGCGCCAGCAGCCATCCCAAAGGACAGGTCACTGAAGCTTTCTTT. Its translation: CASSHPKGQVTEAFF.

The rearrangement joins TRBV30 to TRBJ2-3; TRBD2 aligns across 10 bases. Germline values: CDR1 GTSNPN, CDR2 SVGIG (reference sequence). The V segment lost 3 bases and the J segment 3 bases; nucleotides outside the gene matches: 6. The length of the CDR3 is 15 residues. DNA of the CDR3: TGTGCCTGGAGCCCTAGCGGGGGACCTACAGATACGCAGTATTTT. It codes for CAWSPSGGPTDTQYF.

This rearrangement joins TRBV2 to TRBJ2-7; D remains unclear. CDR3 length: 14 residues. Germline V CDR1 and CDR2: SNHLY, FYNNEI. V gave up 3 bases and J gave up 0 bases, with 9 bases separating them. CDR3 coding DNA: TGTGCCAGCAGTGATGGATTTCGCTCCTACGAGCAGTACTTC. It is translated as CASSDGFRSYEQYF.

The table lists this clone with a count of one. This chain connects TRBV29-1 to TRBJ2-3; 8 nucleotides align to TRBD2. Losses at the gene ends were 0 bases for V and 3 bases for J; bases not matched to a gene: 11. There are 17 residues in the CDR3. Per the germline V gene, CDR1 is SQVTM and CDR2 is ANQGSEA. CDR3 region: CSVEDRALAASTDTQYF. In nucleotides, the CDR3 is TGCAGCGTTGAAGATCGAGCACTAGCGGCCTCGACAGATACGCAGTATTTT.

The chain recombines TRBV4-3 with TRBJ2-7; possible D gene TRBD1, 5 bases. The V end lost 0 bases, the J end lost 7 bases, and 10 bases lay between the germline ends. CDR1 is LGHNA and CDR2 is YSLEER in the germline V gene. The length of the CDR3 is 13 residues. The CDR3, as DNA: TGCGCCAGCAGCCAAGATAGGGGCCTGGAGCAGTACTTC. Translating it yields CASSQDRGLEQYF.

The V call is TRBV4-3, the J call TRBJ2-7, with 8 bases identical to TRBD1. The trim removed 0 bases at V and 9 bases at J, leaving 4 bases unmatched. This CDR3 is built from 13 residues. CDR1 is LGHNA, CDR2 YSLEER, per germline. CDR3 sequence reads: CASSQDLRGPQYF. CDR3 nucleotides: TGCGCCAGCAGCCAAGACCTCAGGGGGCCGCAGTACTTC.

The chain has TRBV30 and TRBJ1-6, with TRBD1 as a possible D gene (6 bases). Trimming removed 2 bases at V and 9 bases at J, with 14 bases between. The CDR3 is 14 residues long. Per the germline V gene, CDR1 is GTSNPN and CDR2 is SVGIG (reference sequence). The DNA of the CDR3 is TGTGCCTGGAGTCCAGGGGCTAGGGGTTCACCCCTCCACTTT. Encoded protein: CAWSPGARGSPLHF.

The rearrangement joins TRBV10-3 to TRBJ2-3, with D perhaps TRBD2 (5 bases). Germline V gives CDR1 ENHRY, CDR2 SYGVKD. The ends were cut back, 4 bases at V and 3 bases at J, with 11 bases in the middle. CDR3 size: 14 residues. The CDR3 region is CAISVQRMTDTQYF. In nucleotides, the CDR3 is TGTGCCATCAGTGTCCAGCGGATGACAGATACGCAGTATTTT.